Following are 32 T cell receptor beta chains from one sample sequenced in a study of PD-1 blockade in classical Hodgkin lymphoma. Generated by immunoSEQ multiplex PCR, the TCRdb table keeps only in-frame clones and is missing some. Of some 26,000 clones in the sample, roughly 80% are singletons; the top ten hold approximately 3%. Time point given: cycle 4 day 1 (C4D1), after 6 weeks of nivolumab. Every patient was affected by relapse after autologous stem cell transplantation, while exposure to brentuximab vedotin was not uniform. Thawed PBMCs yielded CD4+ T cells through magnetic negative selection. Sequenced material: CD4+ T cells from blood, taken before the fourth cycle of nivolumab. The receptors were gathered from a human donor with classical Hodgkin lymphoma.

In DNA form, the CDR3 reads TGTGCCAGCAGCGTTCTGGACGGAAACACCATATATTTT. Amino acids: CASSVLDGNTIYF. This sequence joins TRBV9 and TRBJ1-3; D uncertain. The V end lost 2 bases, the J end lost 4 bases, and 7 bases lay between the germline ends. The germline V gene encodes CDR1 SGDLS and CDR2 YYNGEE. The CDR3 loop spans 13 amino acids.

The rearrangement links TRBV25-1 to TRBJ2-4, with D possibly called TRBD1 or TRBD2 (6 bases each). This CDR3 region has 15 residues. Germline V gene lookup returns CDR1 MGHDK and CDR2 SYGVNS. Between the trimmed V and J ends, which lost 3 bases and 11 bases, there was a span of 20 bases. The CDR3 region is CASSDTGTPGEVQYF. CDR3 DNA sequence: TGTGCCAGCAGTGACACCGGGACACCGGGGGAGGTTCAGTACTTC.

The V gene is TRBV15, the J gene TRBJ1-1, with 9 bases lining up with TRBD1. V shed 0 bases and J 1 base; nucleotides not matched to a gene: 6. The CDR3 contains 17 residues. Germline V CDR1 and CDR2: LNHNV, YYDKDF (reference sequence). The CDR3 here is CATSREQGALPNTEAFF. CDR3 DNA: TGTGCCACCAGCAGAGAACAGGGGGCCCTCCCGAACACTGAAGCTTTCTTT.

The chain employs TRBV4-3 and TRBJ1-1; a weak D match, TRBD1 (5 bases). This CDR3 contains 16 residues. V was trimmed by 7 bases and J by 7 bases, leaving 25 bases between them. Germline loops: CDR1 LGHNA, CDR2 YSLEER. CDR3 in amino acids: CASTTLEQPSGSEAFF. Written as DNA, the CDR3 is TGCGCCAGCACCACCCTGGAACAGCCTTCAGGGAGTGAAGCTTTCTTT.

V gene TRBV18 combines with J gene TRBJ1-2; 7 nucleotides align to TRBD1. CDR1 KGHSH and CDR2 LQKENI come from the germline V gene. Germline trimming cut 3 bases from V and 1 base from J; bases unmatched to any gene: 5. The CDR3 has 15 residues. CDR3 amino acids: CASSPGQGVNYGYTF. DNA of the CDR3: TGTGCCAGCTCACCGGGCCAGGGGGTTAACTATGGCTACACCTTC.

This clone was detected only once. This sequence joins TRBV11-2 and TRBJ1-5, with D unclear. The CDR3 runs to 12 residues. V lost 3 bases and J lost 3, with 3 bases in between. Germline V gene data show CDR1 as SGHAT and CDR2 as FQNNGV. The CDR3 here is CASSLNNQPQHF. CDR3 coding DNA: TGTGCCAGCAGCTTGAACAATCAGCCCCAGCATTTT.

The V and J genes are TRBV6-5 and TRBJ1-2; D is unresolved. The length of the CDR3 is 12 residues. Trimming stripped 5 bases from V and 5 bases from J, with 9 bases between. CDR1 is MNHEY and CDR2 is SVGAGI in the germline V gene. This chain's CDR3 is CASSDPGYGYTF. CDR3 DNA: TGTGCCAGCAGTGACCCGGGGTATGGCTACACCTTC.

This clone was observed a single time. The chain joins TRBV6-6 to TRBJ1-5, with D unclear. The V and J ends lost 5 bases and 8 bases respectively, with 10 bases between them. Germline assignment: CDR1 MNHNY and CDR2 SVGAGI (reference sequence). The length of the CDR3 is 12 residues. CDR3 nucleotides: TGTGCCAGCAGTCCGCCGGGTGAGCCCCAGCATTTT. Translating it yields CASSPPGEPQHF.

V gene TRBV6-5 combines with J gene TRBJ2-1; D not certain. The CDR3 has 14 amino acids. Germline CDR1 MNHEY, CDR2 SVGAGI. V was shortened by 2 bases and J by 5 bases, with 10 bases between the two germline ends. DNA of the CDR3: TGTGCCAGCAGTTACCTCCTAGGACACAATGAGCAGTTCTTC. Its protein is CASSYLLGHNEQFF.

The CDR3 bases are TGTGCCTGGAGTGTACAAGGTAGGGGGACAGGACGGAACACTGAAGCTTTCTTT. It yields the protein CAWSVQGRGTGRNTEAFF. This rearrangement joins TRBV30 to TRBJ1-1; 8 bases are shared with TRBD1. V lost 0 bases and J lost 1; bases outside the gene matches: 13. Germline V CDR1 and CDR2: GTSNPN, SVGIG (reference sequence). This CDR3 comprises 18 residues.

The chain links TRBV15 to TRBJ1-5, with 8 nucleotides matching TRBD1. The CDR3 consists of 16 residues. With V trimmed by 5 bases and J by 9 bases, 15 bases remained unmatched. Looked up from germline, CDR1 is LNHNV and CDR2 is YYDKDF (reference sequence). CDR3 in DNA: TGTGCCACCAGCTTCCGACAGGGGCCTAATTCTCGGCCCCAGCATTTT. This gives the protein CATSFRQGPNSRPQHF.

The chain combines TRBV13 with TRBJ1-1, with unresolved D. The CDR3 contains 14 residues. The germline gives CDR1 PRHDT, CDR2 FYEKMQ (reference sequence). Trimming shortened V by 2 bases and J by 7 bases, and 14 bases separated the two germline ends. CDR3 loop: CASSLRYMGVEAFF. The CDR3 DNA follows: TGTGCCAGCAGCTTACGGTATATGGGCGTTGAAGCTTTCTTT.

CDR3 in DNA: TGTGCCAGCAGCTCCGGACAGGGACCCTATGGCTACACCTTC. Amino acids: CASSSGQGPYGYTF. The chain joins TRBV5-6 to TRBJ1-2; 8 nucleotides align to TRBD1. Per germline, CDR1 SGHDT and CDR2 YYEEEE. With 3 bases clipped from V and 4 bases from J, the junction kept 5 bases outside the gene matches. The CDR3 spans 14 residues.

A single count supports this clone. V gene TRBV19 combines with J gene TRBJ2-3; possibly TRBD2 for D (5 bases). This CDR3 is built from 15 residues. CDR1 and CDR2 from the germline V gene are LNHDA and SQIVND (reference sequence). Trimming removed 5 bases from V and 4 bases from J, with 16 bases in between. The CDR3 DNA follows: TGTGCCAGTAGTGGGCCCAGCGACGGGGCAGATACGCAGTATTTT. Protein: CASSGPSDGADTQYF.

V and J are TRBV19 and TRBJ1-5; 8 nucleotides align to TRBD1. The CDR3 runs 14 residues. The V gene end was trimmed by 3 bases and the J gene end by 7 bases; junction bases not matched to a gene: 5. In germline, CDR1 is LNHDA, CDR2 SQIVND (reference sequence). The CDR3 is CASSIGQGKQPQHF. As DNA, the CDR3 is TGTGCCAGTAGTATCGGACAGGGAAAACAGCCCCAGCATTTT.

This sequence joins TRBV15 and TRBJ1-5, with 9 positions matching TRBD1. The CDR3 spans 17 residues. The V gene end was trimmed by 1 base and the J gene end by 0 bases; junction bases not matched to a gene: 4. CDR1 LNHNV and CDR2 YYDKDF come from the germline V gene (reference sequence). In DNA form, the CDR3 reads TGTGCCACCAGCAGAGGGACAGGGGTCTATAGCAATCAGCCCCAGCATTTT. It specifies CATSRGTGVYSNQPQHF.

This CDR3 reads CASSFNMNTEAFF. In DNA, the CDR3 is TGTGCCAGCAGCTTTAACATGAACACTGAAGCTTTCTTT. The chain employs TRBV11-3 and TRBJ1-1; D is unclear. The CDR3 has 13 amino acids. The germline CDR1 and CDR2 sequences are SGHNT and YENEEA. V gave up 3 bases and J gave up 0 bases, with 5 bases separating them. The whole variable domain, filled in from reference TRBV11-3 and TRBJ1-1, reads EAGVVQSPRYKIIEKKQPVAFWCNPISGHNTLYWYLQNLGQGPELLIRYENEEAVDDSQLPKDRFSAERLKGVDSTLKIQPAELGDSAVYLCASSFNMNTEAFFGQGTRLTVV.

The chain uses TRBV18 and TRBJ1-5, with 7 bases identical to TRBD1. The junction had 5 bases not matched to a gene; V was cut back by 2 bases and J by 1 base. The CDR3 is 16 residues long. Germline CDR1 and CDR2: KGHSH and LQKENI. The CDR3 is CASSPIGGYSNQPQHF. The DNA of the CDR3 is TGTGCCAGCTCACCAATAGGGGGCTACAGCAATCAGCCCCAGCATTTT.

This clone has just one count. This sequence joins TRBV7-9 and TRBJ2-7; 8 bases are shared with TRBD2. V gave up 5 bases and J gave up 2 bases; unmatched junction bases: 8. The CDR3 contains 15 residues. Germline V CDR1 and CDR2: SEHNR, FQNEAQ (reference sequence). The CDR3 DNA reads TGTGCCAGCAGCCCACTTGCGGGGGGTACCTACGAGCAGTACTTC. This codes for CASSPLAGGTYEQYF.

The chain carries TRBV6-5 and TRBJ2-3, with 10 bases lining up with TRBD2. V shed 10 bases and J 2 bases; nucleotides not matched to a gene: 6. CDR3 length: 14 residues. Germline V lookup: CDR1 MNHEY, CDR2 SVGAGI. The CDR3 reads CATQRGGNTDTQYF. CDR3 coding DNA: TGTGCCACCCAGCGGGGGGGCAACACAGATACGCAGTATTTT.

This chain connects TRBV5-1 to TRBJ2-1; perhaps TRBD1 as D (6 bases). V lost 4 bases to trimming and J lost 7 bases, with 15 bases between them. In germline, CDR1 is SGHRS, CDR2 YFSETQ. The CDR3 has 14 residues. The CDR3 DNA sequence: TGCGCCAGCAGCGCAGCAGGGGCTAGGAATGAGCAGTTCTTC. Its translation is CASSAAGARNEQFF.

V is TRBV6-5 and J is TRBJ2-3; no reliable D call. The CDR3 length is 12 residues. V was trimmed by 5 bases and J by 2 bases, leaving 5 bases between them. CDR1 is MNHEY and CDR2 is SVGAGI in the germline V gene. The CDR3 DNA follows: TGTGCCAGCAGTGTAGACACAGATACGCAGTATTTT. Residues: CASSVDTDTQYF.

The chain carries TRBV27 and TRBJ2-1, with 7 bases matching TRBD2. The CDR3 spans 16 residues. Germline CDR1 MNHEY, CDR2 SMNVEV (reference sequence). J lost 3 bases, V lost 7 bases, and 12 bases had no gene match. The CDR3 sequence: CASNPWGGPFYNEQFF. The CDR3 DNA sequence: TGTGCCAGCAACCCTTGGGGGGGACCCTTCTACAATGAGCAGTTCTTC.

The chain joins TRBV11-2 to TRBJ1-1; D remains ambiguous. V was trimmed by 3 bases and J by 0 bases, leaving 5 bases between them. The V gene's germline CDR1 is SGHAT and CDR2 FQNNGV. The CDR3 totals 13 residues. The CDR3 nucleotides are TGTGCCAGCAGCTTCAGGCTGAACACTGAAGCTTTCTTT. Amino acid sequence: CASSFRLNTEAFF.

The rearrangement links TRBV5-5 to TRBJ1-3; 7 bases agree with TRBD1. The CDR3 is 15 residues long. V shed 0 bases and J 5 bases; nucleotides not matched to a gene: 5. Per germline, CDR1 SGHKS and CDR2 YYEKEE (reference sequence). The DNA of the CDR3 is TGTGCCAGCAGCTTGGGGGACAGCCAGAGAAACACCATATATTTT. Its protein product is CASSLGDSQRNTIYF.

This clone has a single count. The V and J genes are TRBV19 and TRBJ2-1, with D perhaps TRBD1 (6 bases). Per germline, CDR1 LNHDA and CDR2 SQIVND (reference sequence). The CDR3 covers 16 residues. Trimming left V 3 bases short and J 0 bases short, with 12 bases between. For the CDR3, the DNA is TGTGCCAGTAGTATTGAACAGGGCTTCTCCTACAATGAGCAGTTCTTC. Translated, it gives CASSIEQGFSYNEQFF.

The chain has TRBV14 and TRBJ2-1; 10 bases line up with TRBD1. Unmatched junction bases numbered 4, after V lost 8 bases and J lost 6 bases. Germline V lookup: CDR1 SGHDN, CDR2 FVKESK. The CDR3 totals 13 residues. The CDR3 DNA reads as TGTGCCAGCGGGACAGGGGCCTCCAATGAGCAGTTCTTC. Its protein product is CASGTGASNEQFF.

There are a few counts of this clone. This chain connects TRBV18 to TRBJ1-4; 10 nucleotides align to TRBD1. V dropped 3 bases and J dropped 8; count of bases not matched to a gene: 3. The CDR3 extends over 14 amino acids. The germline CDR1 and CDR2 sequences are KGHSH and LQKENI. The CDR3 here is CASSPTGGEEKLFF. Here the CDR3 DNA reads TGTGCCAGCTCACCGACAGGGGGCGAAGAAAAACTGTTTTTT.

The CDR3 nucleotides are TGTGCCAGCAGTATCAGGGGGTGGTTTGAAAAACTGTTTTTT. It encodes CASSIRGWFEKLFF. This rearrangement joins TRBV6-1 to TRBJ1-4, with 7 bases fitting TRBD1. The CDR3 has 14 residues. V dropped 5 bases and J dropped 7; count of bases not matched to a gene: 7. The V gene's germline CDR1 is MNHNS and CDR2 SASEGT.

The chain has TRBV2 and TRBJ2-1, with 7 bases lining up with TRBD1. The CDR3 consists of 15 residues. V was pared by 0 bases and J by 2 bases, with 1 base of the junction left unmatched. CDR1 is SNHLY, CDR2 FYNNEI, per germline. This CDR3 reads CASSEAGQAYNEQFF. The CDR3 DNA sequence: TGTGCCAGCAGTGAAGCAGGACAGGCCTACAATGAGCAGTTCTTC.

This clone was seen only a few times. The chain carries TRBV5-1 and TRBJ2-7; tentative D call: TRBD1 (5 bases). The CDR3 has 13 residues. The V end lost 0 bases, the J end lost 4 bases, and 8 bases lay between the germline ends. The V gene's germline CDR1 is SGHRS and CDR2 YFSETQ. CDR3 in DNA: TGCGCCAGCAGCTTGGGACAGAAGTACGAGCAGTACTTC. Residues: CASSLGQKYEQYF. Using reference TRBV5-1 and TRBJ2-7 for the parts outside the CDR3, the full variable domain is KAGVTQTPRYLIKTRGQQVTLSCSPISGHRSVSWYQQTPGQGLQFLFEYFSETQRNKGNFPGRFSGRQFSNSRSEMNVSTLELGDSALYLCASSLGQKYEQYFGPGTRLTVT.

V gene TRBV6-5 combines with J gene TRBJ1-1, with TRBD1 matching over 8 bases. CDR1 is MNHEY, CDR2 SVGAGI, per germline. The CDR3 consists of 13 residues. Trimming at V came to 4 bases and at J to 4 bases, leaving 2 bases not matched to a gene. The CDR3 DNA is TGTGCCAGCAGTTCTCAGGGGGCCACTGAAGCTTTCTTT. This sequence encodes CASSSQGATEAFF.